The clone carrying this TCR beta chain was seen only once. The sample holds other DNA sequences that translate to the same CDR3. These data belong to a study of control samples from healthy donors and cancer patients. V shed 1 base and J shed 4 bases, with 11 bases lying between them. Germline values: CDR1 MNHEY, CDR2 SMNVEV (reference sequence). This CDR3 region has 15 residues. Sequenced by immunoSEQ multiplex PCR; TCRdb stores in-frame clones only, minus some. In the table there are about 170,000 clones, approximately 90% of which are singletons. The receptor was derived from a man aged 25-45 years in good health. The sample taken for sequencing was blood. The chain joins TRBV27 to TRBJ1-5; D not certain. CDR3 sequence reads: CASSLYPPRNQPQHF. The CDR3 nucleotides read TGTGCCAGCAGTTTATATCCGCCCCGTAATCAGCCCCAGCATTTT.